The present T cell receptor (beta chain) was sequenced within a study of shared clonotypes between healthy human individuals. Per germline, CDR1 LNHDA and CDR2 SQIVND (reference sequence). The CDR3 spans 15 residues. Trimming removed 3 bases from V and 0 bases from J, with 8 bases in between. As for this clone: Antigen unknown.

Overall study results and limits: Tissue TCR repertoires likely differ from these blood-only repertoires.

Assay used: immunoSEQ multiplex PCR; TCRdb lists only in-frame clones, some missing. The sample includes approximately 100,000 clones, just over 65% of them seen just once. The chain joins TRBV19 to TRBJ1-4; the D is unclear. This receptor was identified in a woman in her twenties or thirties in good health. Specimen: memory CD8+ T cells sorted from blood. Subset denoted: CD45RO+ cells pooled with CCR7-negative TemRA cells. The CDR3 sequence is CASSMGVATNEKLFF. The CDR3 DNA is TGTGCCAGTAGTATGGGTGTTGCAACTAATGAAAAACTGTTTTTT.